Listed below are T cell receptor beta chains from one sample, sequenced in a study of CD8+CD57+ T cells in acquired aplastic anemia. From the reads, TCRdb called clonotypes with MiXCR, one entry per CDR3 protein. The repertoire holds fewer than 200,000 distinct CDR3 sequences, with 48% as singletons. Specimen: sorted CD4+, CD8+, or CD8+CD57+ T cells (not recorded which) from PBMCs. Receptors were obtained from a human donor with aplastic anemia. Each CDR3 is given with its conserved first and last residue. The D gene is left open where the match is weak. Not all rows give a size; the values are once, few, many and, for expanded clones, a class.

CDR3 protein | CDR3 DNA | V gene | CDR3 length | D gene | J gene | clone size
CASSLVDRGQSGYTF | TGTGCCAGCAGCTTAGTGGACAGGGGGCAGAGTGGCTACACCTTC | TRBV7-2 | 15 | TRBD1 | TRBJ1-2 | -
CATSRDRDTHGYGYTF | TGTGCCACCAGCAGGGACCGGGACACACATGGCTATGGCTACACCTTC | TRBV15 | 16 | - | TRBJ1-2 | once
CASSKARQLYNEQFF | TGTGCCAGTAGTAAGGCACGACAGCTATACAATGAGCAGTTCTTC | TRBV19 | 15 | - | TRBJ2-1 | few
CASRSDRTSNYGYTF | TGTGCCAGCCGCTCTGACAGGACCTCTAACTATGGCTACACCTTC | TRBV2 | 15 | - | TRBJ1-2 | once
CASRGDSTDTQYF | TGTGCCAGCAGGGGGGACAGCACAGATACGCAGTATTTT | TRBV6-1 | 13 | - | TRBJ2-3 | many
CASSVLPKFNSGANVLTF | TGTGCCAGCAGTGTTCTCCCGAAATTCAACTCTGGGGCCAACGTCCTGACTTTC | TRBV6-1 | 18 | - | TRBJ2-6 | -
CASSRVRGASGNTIYF | TGTGCCAGCAGTCGAGTGAGGGGCGCCTCTGGAAACACCATATATTTT | TRBV2 | 16 | - | TRBJ1-3 | many
CASSTRGGAGGRNEQFF | TGTGCCAGCAGCACACGCGGAGGAGCGGGGGGGCGGAATGAGCAGTTCTTC | TRBV27 | 17 | TRBD2 | TRBJ2-1 | few
CSASPSPYGYTF | TGCAGTGCTAGTCCGTCGCCCTATGGCTACACCTTC | TRBV20-1 | 12 | - | TRBJ1-2 | -
CSVSQGVSYEQYF | TGCAGCGTGTCACAGGGGGTCTCCTACGAGCAGTACTTC | TRBV29-1 | 13 | TRBD1 | TRBJ2-7 | -